This T cell receptor (beta chain) is drawn from a study of blood T cell repertoires in COVID-19. TCRdb's table, derived via immunoSEQ multiplex PCR, lists solely in-frame clones and lacks some. The table shows around 150,000 clones, with 75% to 80% occurring only once. Study members were between roughly 18 and 100 years old and lived in some 22 US regions. Specimen: PBMCs or T cells enriched from blood (not recorded which). The receptor's source is a woman in her forties or fifties who had recovered from COVID-19.

Here the CDR3 reads CASSLGQGTEAFF. CDR3 sequence (DNA): TGTGCCAGCAGCCTTGGACAGGGCACTGAAGCTTTCTTT. The chain employs TRBV6-5 and TRBJ1-1, with 8 bases identical to TRBD1. CDR1 and CDR2 from the germline V gene are MNHEY and SVGAGI. This CDR3 region has 13 residues. Trimming took 6 bases from V and 4 from J; bases not matched to a gene: 4.